Listed below are T cell receptor beta chains from one sample, sequenced in a study of T cell responses to AZD1222 COVID-19 vaccine. The data were produced by immunoSEQ multiplex PCR, yet TCRdb's version contains in-frame clones alone and is incomplete. The sample has around 79,000 clones; approximately 89% are singletons. The specimen comprised peripheral blood, sampled on day 0 of AZD1222 vaccination. Receptors originate from an adult in good health. Both conserved end residues are part of each CDR3. Fields, in order: D gene, clone size, J gene, V gene, CDR3 protein, CDR3 DNA. A D gene is named only where the DNA matches it firmly. Size values are once, few and many counts, or a class for expanded clones, and some rows have none.

d_call: -
clone_size: -
j_call: TRBJ1-6
v_call: TRBV7-3
cdr3_aa: CASSPQGGNSPLHF
cdr3_nt: TGTGCCAGCAGCCCACAGGGTGGGAATTCACCCCTCCACTTT

d_call: TRBD1
clone_size: -
j_call: TRBJ1-2
v_call: TRBV6-5
cdr3_aa: CASSFGQGSYGYTF
cdr3_nt: TGTGCCAGCAGTTTTGGACAGGGGTCATATGGCTACACCTTC

d_call: TRBD1
clone_size: -
j_call: TRBJ2-7
v_call: TRBV24-1
cdr3_aa: CATSDDRVSYEQYF
cdr3_nt: TGTGCCACCAGTGATGACAGGGTATCCTACGAGCAGTACTTC

d_call: -
clone_size: -
j_call: TRBJ1-2
v_call: TRBV3-1/TRBV3-2
cdr3_aa: CASSQDSQGGGYTF
cdr3_nt: TGTGCCAGCAGCCAAGATTCCCAGGGAGGTGGCTACACCTTC

d_call: -
clone_size: -
j_call: TRBJ1-2
v_call: TRBV3-1/TRBV3-2
cdr3_aa: CASSQEFWQNYGYTF
cdr3_nt: TGTGCCAGCAGCCAAGAATTCTGGCAAAACTATGGCTACACCTTC

d_call: -
clone_size: -
j_call: TRBJ1-6
v_call: TRBV5-1
cdr3_aa: CASSLDDRWHF
cdr3_nt: TGCGCCAGCAGCTTGGACGACCGCTGGCACTTT

d_call: TRBD1
clone_size: -
j_call: TRBJ2-7
v_call: TRBV6-2/TRBV6-3
cdr3_aa: CASSYSRDSTYEQYF
cdr3_nt: TGTGCCAGCAGTTACTCGAGGGACAGTACCTACGAGCAGTACTTC

d_call: -
clone_size: -
j_call: TRBJ1-6
v_call: TRBV25-1
cdr3_aa: CASSETIQNSPLHF
cdr3_nt: TGTGCCAGCAGTGAAACCATCCAAAATTCACCCCTCCACTTT

d_call: -
clone_size: once
j_call: TRBJ1-1
v_call: TRBV24-1
cdr3_aa: CATSDPGQKKAFF
cdr3_nt: TGTGCCACCAGTGATCCCGGACAGAAAAAAGCTTTCTTT

d_call: -
clone_size: -
j_call: TRBJ1-6
v_call: TRBV12-3/TRBV12-4
cdr3_aa: CASSPNKNSPLHF
cdr3_nt: TGTGCCAGCAGTCCAAACAAGAATTCACCCCTCCACTTT

d_call: TRBD2
clone_size: -
j_call: TRBJ2-3
v_call: TRBV11-1
cdr3_aa: CASSSRLAVSTDTQYF
cdr3_nt: TGTGCCAGCAGCTCTCGACTAGCGGTGAGCACAGATACGCAGTATTTT

d_call: TRBD2
clone_size: -
j_call: TRBJ2-1
v_call: TRBV19
cdr3_aa: CASSIFSGRSYNEQFF
cdr3_nt: TGTGCCAGTAGTATTTTTAGCGGGAGAAGTTACAATGAGCAGTTCTTC

d_call: -
clone_size: once
j_call: TRBJ1-1
v_call: TRBV30
cdr3_aa: CAGGRRAPEAFF
cdr3_nt: TGTGCCGGAGGGCGGAGGGCCCCTGAAGCTTTCTTT

d_call: -
clone_size: -
j_call: TRBJ2-1
v_call: TRBV24-1
cdr3_aa: CATSWGSEQFF
cdr3_nt: TGTGCCACCAGCTGGGGGTCTGAGCAGTTCTTC

d_call: TRBD1
clone_size: once
j_call: TRBJ2-7
v_call: TRBV29-1
cdr3_aa: CSVETGQGHEQYF
cdr3_nt: TGCAGCGTTGAAACCGGACAGGGCCACGAGCAGTACTTC

d_call: TRBD1
clone_size: -
j_call: TRBJ1-5
v_call: TRBV7-9
cdr3_aa: CASSGTGGTQPQHF
cdr3_nt: TGTGCCAGCAGTGGGACAGGAGGGACTCAGCCCCAGCATTTT

d_call: -
clone_size: -
j_call: TRBJ2-1
v_call: TRBV23-1
cdr3_aa: CASSQYPTTGEEYEQFF
cdr3_nt: TGCGCCAGCAGTCAATACCCGACTACTGGAGAAGAGTATGAGCAGTTCTTC

d_call: TRBD1
clone_size: -
j_call: TRBJ2-7
v_call: TRBV24-1
cdr3_aa: CATSDPRDRSYEQYF
cdr3_nt: TGTGCCACCAGTGACCCCCGGGACAGGTCTTACGAGCAGTACTTC

d_call: -
clone_size: -
j_call: TRBJ1-1
v_call: TRBV4-2
cdr3_aa: CASSQEGLNTEAFF
cdr3_nt: TGTGCCAGCAGCCAAGAGGGTTTGAACACTGAAGCTTTCTTT

d_call: -
clone_size: -
j_call: TRBJ2-7
v_call: TRBV5-1
cdr3_aa: CASSWGQQPYEQYF
cdr3_nt: TGCGCCAGCAGCTGGGGACAACAACCCTACGAGCAGTACTTC

d_call: -
clone_size: -
j_call: TRBJ1-5
v_call: TRBV5-4
cdr3_aa: CASSEDTNQPQHF
cdr3_nt: TGTGCCAGCAGCGAAGACACCAATCAGCCCCAGCATTTT

d_call: -
clone_size: -
j_call: TRBJ1-1
v_call: TRBV7-9
cdr3_aa: CASSFGLNTEAFF
cdr3_nt: TGTGCCAGCAGCTTTGGCCTCAACACTGAAGCTTTCTTT

d_call: -
clone_size: -
j_call: TRBJ2-2
v_call: TRBV7-2
cdr3_aa: CASSQGNTGELFF
cdr3_nt: TGTGCCAGCAGTCAAGGGAACACCGGGGAGCTGTTTTTT

d_call: TRBD2
clone_size: -
j_call: TRBJ2-7
v_call: TRBV5-1
cdr3_aa: CASSLGVAGGPVEQYF
cdr3_nt: TGCGCCAGCAGCTTGGGTGTAGCGGGAGGGCCGGTCGAGCAGTACTTC

d_call: -
clone_size: -
j_call: TRBJ2-2
v_call: TRBV6-5
cdr3_aa: CASSYTETGELFF
cdr3_nt: TGTGCCAGCAGTTACACAGAAACCGGGGAGCTGTTTTTT

d_call: TRBD1
clone_size: -
j_call: TRBJ1-1
v_call: TRBV5-1
cdr3_aa: CASSHDRGMNTEAFF
cdr3_nt: TGCGCCAGCAGCCATGACAGGGGCATGAACACTGAAGCTTTCTTT

d_call: -
clone_size: -
j_call: TRBJ1-4
v_call: TRBV7-9
cdr3_aa: CASSQLTVDEKLFF
cdr3_nt: TGTGCCAGCAGCCAATTAACAGTCGACGAAAAACTGTTTTTT

d_call: -
clone_size: -
j_call: TRBJ1-2
v_call: TRBV24-1
cdr3_aa: CATSTDTNYGYTF
cdr3_nt: TGTGCCACCAGCACGGACACGAACTATGGCTACACCTTC

d_call: -
clone_size: -
j_call: TRBJ1-2
v_call: TRBV11-2
cdr3_aa: CASSSSWQGSGYTF
cdr3_nt: TGTGCCAGCAGCTCTAGCTGGCAGGGAAGTGGCTACACCTTC

d_call: -
clone_size: once
j_call: TRBJ2-3
v_call: TRBV5-6
cdr3_aa: CASSLAVWGPSTDTQYF
cdr3_nt: TGTGCCAGCAGCTTGGCGGTCTGGGGCCCTAGCACAGATACGCAGTATTTT

d_call: TRBD1
clone_size: once
j_call: TRBJ1-5
v_call: TRBV19
cdr3_aa: CASSIRGAGGNQPQHF
cdr3_nt: TGTGCCAGTAGTATTCGGGGGGCAGGGGGAAATCAGCCCCAGCATTTT

d_call: -
clone_size: -
j_call: TRBJ1-4
v_call: TRBV30
cdr3_aa: CAWSPGDTNEKLFF
cdr3_nt: TGTGCCTGGAGTCCGGGGGACACTAATGAAAAACTGTTTTTT

d_call: TRBD1
clone_size: -
j_call: TRBJ2-3
v_call: TRBV11-2
cdr3_aa: CASSGGRTGVYF
cdr3_nt: TGTGCCAGCAGCGGAGGTCGGACAGGCGTCTATTTT

d_call: -
clone_size: -
j_call: TRBJ1-2
v_call: TRBV18
cdr3_aa: CASSPGQEEGYTF
cdr3_nt: TGTGCCAGCTCACCCGGGCAGGAAGAAGGCTACACCTTC

d_call: -
clone_size: -
j_call: TRBJ2-3
v_call: TRBV5-4
cdr3_aa: CASSFSRGTQYF
cdr3_nt: TGTGCCAGCAGCTTCTCCCGGGGGACGCAGTATTTT

d_call: -
clone_size: -
j_call: TRBJ2-7
v_call: TRBV7-9
cdr3_aa: CASSLGRSEQYF
cdr3_nt: TGTGCCAGCAGCTTAGGGCGCAGCGAGCAGTACTTC

d_call: TRBD2
clone_size: -
j_call: TRBJ2-7
v_call: TRBV3-1/TRBV3-2
cdr3_aa: CASISSGITGEQYF
cdr3_nt: TGTGCCAGCATTTCTAGCGGGATTACGGGGGAGCAGTACTTC

d_call: -
clone_size: once
j_call: TRBJ2-7
v_call: TRBV9
cdr3_aa: CASSAQGYEQYF
cdr3_nt: TGTGCCAGCAGCGCACAGGGCTACGAGCAGTACTTC

d_call: -
clone_size: -
j_call: TRBJ2-1
v_call: TRBV4-2
cdr3_aa: CASSQDARDSYNEQFF
cdr3_nt: TGTGCCAGCAGCCAAGATGCACGCGACAGTTACAATGAGCAGTTCTTC

d_call: TRBD2
clone_size: -
j_call: TRBJ2-7
v_call: TRBV2
cdr3_aa: CASRLRGGPSPYEQYF
cdr3_nt: TGTGCCAGCAGATTGCGGGGGGGACCCTCCCCCTACGAGCAGTACTTC

d_call: -
clone_size: -
j_call: TRBJ2-1
v_call: TRBV10-3
cdr3_aa: CAIRIASTAGNEQFF
cdr3_nt: TGTGCCATCAGGATTGCCTCGACAGCCGGCAATGAGCAGTTCTTC

d_call: -
clone_size: -
j_call: TRBJ1-1
v_call: TRBV11-2
cdr3_aa: CASSLDRSTEAFF
cdr3_nt: TGTGCCAGCAGCTTAGATCGGTCCACTGAAGCTTTCTTT

d_call: -
clone_size: few
j_call: TRBJ1-6
v_call: TRBV28
cdr3_aa: CASSQPSPLHF
cdr3_nt: TGTGCCAGCAGCCAGCCTTCACCCCTCCACTTT

d_call: TRBD1
clone_size: few
j_call: TRBJ2-2
v_call: TRBV2
cdr3_aa: CASSGTVNTGELFF
cdr3_nt: TGTGCCAGCAGCGGGACAGTTAACACCGGGGAGCTGTTTTTT

d_call: -
clone_size: -
j_call: TRBJ1-2
v_call: TRBV10-3
cdr3_aa: CAISVAGSGYTF
cdr3_nt: TGTGCCATCAGTGTAGCGGGGTCCGGCTACACCTTC

d_call: TRBD1
clone_size: -
j_call: TRBJ2-1
v_call: TRBV7-9
cdr3_aa: CASSLGGTGVNEQFF
cdr3_nt: TGTGCCAGCAGCTTAGGGGGGACAGGGGTCAATGAGCAGTTCTTC

d_call: -
clone_size: -
j_call: TRBJ2-2
v_call: TRBV27
cdr3_aa: CASSPGRGTGELFF
cdr3_nt: TGTGCCAGCAGCCCAGGGAGGGGGACCGGGGAGCTGTTTTTT

d_call: -
clone_size: once
j_call: TRBJ1-1
v_call: TRBV12-3/TRBV12-4
cdr3_aa: CASSRTVNTEAFF
cdr3_nt: TGTGCCAGCAGTCGGACAGTGAACACTGAAGCTTTCTTT

d_call: -
clone_size: -
j_call: TRBJ2-7
v_call: TRBV5-4
cdr3_aa: CASSHGTDTSYEQYF
cdr3_nt: TGTGCCAGCAGCCATGGTACAGATACCTCCTACGAGCAGTACTTC

d_call: -
clone_size: once
j_call: TRBJ1-5
v_call: TRBV25-1
cdr3_aa: CASSERPGDSNQPQHF
cdr3_nt: TGTGCCAGCAGTGAGCGACCCGGTGATAGCAATCAGCCCCAGCATTTT

d_call: -
clone_size: -
j_call: TRBJ2-7
v_call: TRBV7-9
cdr3_aa: CASTHGLRNEQYF
cdr3_nt: TGTGCCAGCACCCATGGGCTGCGGAACGAGCAGTACTTC

d_call: -
clone_size: -
j_call: TRBJ2-7
v_call: TRBV7-9
cdr3_aa: CASSPSGGGLGEQYF
cdr3_nt: TGTGCCAGCAGCCCATCGGGAGGGGGCTTGGGCGAGCAGTACTTC

d_call: -
clone_size: -
j_call: TRBJ2-2
v_call: TRBV6-5
cdr3_aa: CASSYRGHRTGELFF
cdr3_nt: TGTGCCAGCAGTTACCGGGGACACAGAACCGGGGAGCTGTTTTTT

d_call: -
clone_size: -
j_call: TRBJ1-2
v_call: TRBV7-9
cdr3_aa: CASSTGTYYGYTF
cdr3_nt: TGTGCCAGCAGCACCGGGACCTACTATGGCTACACCTTC